This TCR beta chain appears in the sequencing data of a study of CXCR3-negative and CXCR3-positive naive CD8 T cells. Study-wide points: Cryopreservation partially lowered CXCR3 expression, so most assays used fresh PBMCs. CXCR3-positive naive cells had more hydrophobic TRB CDR3s than CXCR3-negative naive cells. The authors found comparable surface CD5 between naive subsets and inferred TCR strength from TRB CDR3 properties. Unlike memory cells, which differed, naive CXCR3-negative and CXCR3-positive cells had similar TRBV-TRBJ usage.

For this clonotype: Antigen: not known.

5' RACE with UMI labels generated the TRB cDNA libraries. With the 5' RACE reads reprocessed, TCRdb shows one record per CDR3 protein and no DNA. In all, the sample yields around 60,000 distinct CDR3 sequences. The germline V gene encodes CDR1 MNHEY and CDR2 SVGAGI. The CDR3 consists of 17 residues. The receptor was derived from a human donor in good health. Some clones in this sample may be carry-over from other donors' samples. Material: naive CXCR3+ CD8+ T cells from blood. Sample subset: CD45RO-CCR7+CD27+CD95- naive CD8+ T cells expressing CXCR3 (TNR3+). The genes are TRBV6-5 and TRBJ2-1. The CDR3 sequence: CASSYSNTGTPYNEQFF.